The entry that follows covers one T cell receptor (beta chain) sequence. The source of the sample is a study of shared clonotypes between healthy human individuals. Study information: Each donor contributed plates that comprised three CD4 naive, three CD4 memory, two CD8 naive and one CD8 memory.

Profiling relied on immunoSEQ multiplex PCR, and the TCRdb table lists in-frame clones only, not all of them. Of 1.4 million or so clones in the sample, about 98.5% were seen once. Germline CDR1 and CDR2: SGHTA and FQGNSA. V trimming: 5 bases; J trimming: 2 bases; junction bases outside the gene matches: 9. The CDR3 runs to 15 residues. The specimen was naive CD4+ T cells sorted from blood. Subset noted: CD45RA+ positively selected. The clonotype comes from a young man in good health. The genes are TRBV7-2 and TRBJ2-7; 7 bases match TRBD2. Written as DNA, the CDR3 is TGTGCCAGCAGCCCATCGGCGGGAGCCACCTACGAGCAGTACTTC. Protein sequence: CASSPSAGATYEQYF.